Below, 17 T cell receptor beta chains from the same sample are listed, as sequenced in a study of PD-1 blockade in classical Hodgkin lymphoma. Every patient had relapsed following autologous stem cell transplantation, and cohorts differed in brentuximab vedotin exposure. The assay was immunoSEQ multiplex PCR, and TCRdb's table has in-frame clones only and misses some. The profile shows 30,000 to 40,000 clones, around 82% of them singletons. Sequencing was performed on peripheral blood mononuclear cells (PBMCs), taken at baseline. Source of these receptors: a human donor with classical Hodgkin lymphoma.

This clone was seen only a few times. The V and J genes are TRBV19 and TRBJ1-2; a possible D gene is TRBD1 (5 bases). The germline gives CDR1 LNHDA, CDR2 SQIVND (reference sequence). The length of the CDR3 is 14 residues. V gave up 0 bases and J gave up 2 bases, with 7 bases separating them. In DNA form, the CDR3 reads TGTGCCAGTAGTATAGAGTCAGGGAACTATGGCTACACCTTC. Translated, it gives CASSIESGNYGYTF. The full variable domain, its missing parts supplied by reference TRBV19 and TRBJ1-2, is DGGITQSPKYLFRKEGQNVTLSCEQNLNHDAMYWYRQDPGQGLRLIYYSQIVNDFQKGDIAEGYSVSREKKESFPLTVTSAQKNPTAFYLCASSIESGNYGYTFGSGTRLTVV.

The rearrangement uses TRBV10-3 and TRBJ2-1; D is possibly TRBD2 (5 bases). The V and J ends lost 3 bases and 4 bases respectively, with 13 bases between them. CDR3 size: 15 residues. Germline loops: CDR1 ENHRY, CDR2 SYGVKD. The CDR3 region is CAISDEGKGYNEQFF. In nucleotides, the CDR3 is TGTGCCATCAGTGATGAGGGCAAGGGTTACAATGAGCAGTTCTTC.

As concerns this clone: A read error may account for a junction end that differs from germline. The rearrangement uses TRBV9 and TRBJ2-3; 11 nucleotides match TRBD2. The CDR3 consists of 15 residues. Germline CDR1 reads SGDLS; CDR2 reads YYNGEE. In DNA, the CDR3 is TGTGCCAGTAGCGGGGGGGCTTCTAGCACAGATACGCAGTATTTT. Protein product: CASSGGASSTDTQYF. The variable domain in full, with the rest retrieved from reference TRBV9 and TRBJ2-3, is DSGVTQTPKHLITATGQRVTLRCSPRSGDLSVYWYQQSLDQGLQFLIQYYNGEERAKGNILERFSAQQFPDLHSELNLSSLELGDSALYFCASSGGASSTDTQYFGPGTRLTVL.

The chain links TRBV27 to TRBJ2-5; weak D call: TRBD2 (6 bases). V lost 1 base and J lost 5, with 17 bases in between. CDR3 size: 16 residues. In germline, CDR1 is MNHEY, CDR2 SMNVEV (reference sequence). This CDR3 reads CASSLFRDSPPETQYF. The CDR3 nucleotides read TGTGCCAGCAGTTTATTTAGGGACTCCCCCCCGGAGACCCAGTACTTC.

The chain employs TRBV5-1 and TRBJ2-1; TRBD2 matches at 8 bases. The germline V gene has CDR1 SGHRS and CDR2 YFSETQ. CDR3 length: 15 residues. V was pared by 5 bases and J by 10 bases, with 14 bases of the junction left unmatched. The CDR3: CASSYGLAGEGEQFF. Written as DNA, the CDR3 is TGCGCCAGCAGTTATGGACTAGCCGGTGAGGGGGAGCAGTTCTTC. Based on the CDR3 plus reference TRBV5-1 and TRBJ2-1, the full variable domain is KAGVTQTPRYLIKTRGQQVTLSCSPISGHRSVSWYQQTPGQGLQFLFEYFSETQRNKGNFPGRFSGRQFSNSRSEMNVSTLELGDSALYLCASSYGLAGEGEQFFGPGTRLTVL.

In its sample, this clone was seen a few times. The gene calls are TRBV28 and TRBJ2-7, with TRBD1 matching over 7 bases. Germline V gene data show CDR1 as MDHEN and CDR2 as SYDVKM. This CDR3 has 14 amino acids. V shed 5 bases and J 5 bases; nucleotides not matched to a gene: 9. CDR3 nucleotides: TGTGCCAGCAGTCCTACGACAGGGCACCACGAGCAGTACTTC. Amino acid sequence: CASSPTTGHHEQYF.

Here the CDR3 DNA reads TGCGCCAGCAGCCGTAGCCTGACAGGGGATGAAAATGAGCAGTTCTTC. Translation gives CASSRSLTGDENEQFF. The V gene is TRBV5-1, the J gene TRBJ2-1; 8 nucleotides match TRBD1. Trimming removed 4 bases from V and 7 bases from J; junction bases left unmatched: 13. The CDR3 spans 16 residues. Germline V gene data show CDR1 as SGHRS and CDR2 as YFSETQ.

With respect to this clone: The junction differs from germline at one of its ends, possibly a read error. J is TRBJ1-3 and V is TRBV6-1; D is possibly TRBD1 (6 bases). Germline V gives CDR1 MNHNS, CDR2 SASEGT. The CDR3 sequence is 14 residues long. The CDR3 bases are TGTGCCAGCAGTGACTCAGGGGCTGGAAGCACCATATATTTT. Its protein is CASSDSGAGSTIYF.

J is TRBJ1-1 and V is TRBV29-1; D is unclear. This CDR3 is built from 15 residues. Trimming stripped 0 bases from V and 0 bases from J, with 11 bases between. Germline V gene lookup returns CDR1 SQVTM and CDR2 ANQGSEA. Here the CDR3 DNA reads TGCAGCGTTGAAGATCTTGGAGGGCTGAACACTGAAGCTTTCTTT. It specifies CSVEDLGGLNTEAFF.

J is TRBJ2-1 and V is TRBV10-3, with 7 bases aligning to TRBD1. Germline loops: CDR1 ENHRY, CDR2 SYGVKD. V shed 3 bases, J shed 7 bases, and the junction held 9 bases outside the gene matches. This CDR3 contains 15 residues. The CDR3 region is CAISDPDRARNEQFF. CDR3 DNA: TGTGCCATCAGTGATCCCGACAGGGCGAGAAATGAGCAGTTCTTC.

The gene calls are TRBV7-3 and TRBJ2-3; TRBD2 matches 9 bases. Germline assignment: CDR1 SGHTA and CDR2 FQGTGA. This CDR3 spans 16 amino acids. After removal of 2 bases from V and 4 bases from J, the junction contained 7 bases not matched to a gene. CDR3 loop: CASSLGSAGGPDTQYF. The CDR3, as DNA: TGTGCCAGCAGCTTAGGGTCAGCGGGGGGCCCAGATACGCAGTATTTT.

The V call is TRBV19, the J call TRBJ1-2; possible D gene TRBD1, 5 bases. The CDR3 runs 13 residues. V shed 5 bases and J shed 4 bases, with 11 bases lying between them. The V gene's germline CDR1 is LNHDA and CDR2 SQIVND (reference sequence). Here the CDR3 reads CASSEEGSYGYTF. The CDR3 bases are TGTGCCAGTAGTGAAGAGGGGAGCTATGGCTACACCTTC.

V usage is TRBV10-3 and J usage is TRBJ2-5; 8 nucleotides agree with TRBD2. V was pared by 10 bases and J by 5 bases, with 9 bases of the junction left unmatched. The CDR3 consists of 13 residues. Germline assignment: CDR1 ENHRY and CDR2 SYGVKD. This CDR3 is CATRFSGEETQYF. The CDR3, as DNA: TGTGCCACCCGATTTAGCGGGGAGGAGACCCAGTACTTC.

This clone came up once. This sequence joins TRBV5-1 and TRBJ2-2, with a possible D match to TRBD1 (6 bases). Trimming left V 0 bases short and J 3 bases short, with 9 bases between. Germline assignment: CDR1 SGHRS and CDR2 YFSETQ. CDR3 length: 15 amino acids. CDR3 DNA: TGCGCCAGCAGCTTGGGGAACAGGGACACCGGGGAGCTGTTTTTT. Its protein product is CASSLGNRDTGELFF.

The CDR3 protein is CATSRRRGTETQYF. The CDR3 DNA reads as TGTGCCACCAGCAGACGACGGGGAACGGAGACCCAGTACTTC. The chain recombines TRBV15 with TRBJ2-5; TRBD2 is a possible D gene (5 bases). There are 14 residues in the CDR3. V gave up 2 bases and J gave up 5 bases, with 12 bases separating them. Germline values: CDR1 LNHNV, CDR2 YYDKDF (reference sequence).

J is TRBJ2-7 and V is TRBV9; D is possibly TRBD1 (5 bases). Trimming pared 0 bases from V and 5 bases from J, leaving 18 bases between. The CDR3 runs 16 residues. Germline assignment: CDR1 SGDLS and CDR2 YYNGEE. This chain's CDR3 is CASSVAGSPRAHEQYF. The CDR3 DNA reads TGTGCCAGCAGCGTAGCTGGGTCCCCCAGGGCTCACGAGCAGTACTTC.

The chain uses TRBV7-9 and TRBJ1-1, with D perhaps TRBD1 (6 bases). In germline, CDR1 is SEHNR, CDR2 FQNEAQ (reference sequence). The CDR3 is made up of 14 amino acids. Trimming shortened V by 7 bases and J by 1 base, and 13 bases separated the two germline ends. CDR3 loop: CASTPWGANTEAFF. DNA of the CDR3: TGTGCCAGCACCCCCTGGGGGGCGAACACTGAAGCTTTCTTT.